One sample yielded the 29 T cell receptor beta chains listed below, sequenced in a study of graft-versus-host responses after intestinal transplantation. Only in-frame clones appear in the TCRdb table, and some are missing; sequencing was by immunoSEQ multiplex PCR. Of under 20,000 clones listed, around nine tenths are singletons. The starting material was PBMCs, obtained 220 to 240 days after intestinal transplant. These TCRs come from a human patient who received an intestinal transplant, so some T cells may come from the graft donor.

This clone has a handful of counts. V and J are TRBV21-1 and TRBJ2-7. TRBV21-1 is shown as a pseudogene. This CDR3 has 16 amino acids. CDR3 sequence (DNA): TGTGCCAGCAGCAAGTCCCGGGACCGCAATCCCTACGAGCAGTACTTC. Protein: CASSKSRDRNPYEQYF.

A note on this clone: Distinct nucleotide sequences in the sample also encode this CDR3. The chain joins TRBV6-4 to TRBJ2-3; 10 bases fit TRBD2. This CDR3 is 15 amino acids long. V trimming: 4 bases; J trimming: 1 base; junction bases outside the gene matches: 2. Looked up from germline, CDR1 is MRHNA and CDR2 is SNTAGT. CDR3 bases: TGTGCCAGCAGTGCTACTAGCGGGGGCACAGATACGCAGTATTTT. Encoded protein: CASSATSGGTDTQYF.

Comment on this clone: At one end, the junction sequence differs from germline, possibly due to a read error. The identical CDR3 is also encoded by other nucleotide sequences in the sample. CDR3 loop: CATSRGSATNEKLFF. The CDR3 DNA reads TGTGCCACCAGCCGTGGATCCGCAACTAATGAAAAATTGTTTTTT. The chain carries TRBV15 and TRBJ1-4; D gene unclear. This CDR3 is built from 15 residues. CDR1 and CDR2 (germline): LNHNV, YYDKDF (reference sequence).

The V and J genes are TRBV10-3 and TRBJ2-3; 8 bases are a match to TRBD1. This CDR3 is 15 amino acids long. Germline V gives CDR1 ENHRY, CDR2 SYGVKD. The V segment lost 2 bases and the J segment 7 bases; nucleotides outside the gene matches: 8. This chain's CDR3 is CAISEDRGPKHTQYF. The CDR3 DNA reads as TGTGCCATCAGTGAGGACAGGGGACCGAAACATACGCAGTATTTT.

The gene calls are TRBV4-2 and TRBJ2-1; a possible D gene is TRBD2 (5 bases). Germline assignment: CDR1 LGHNA and CDR2 YNFKEQ. The CDR3 consists of 16 residues. V dropped 0 bases and J dropped 3 bases, with 12 bases sitting between them. The CDR3 sequence: CASSQDGDALYNEQFF. The CDR3 DNA sequence: TGTGCCAGCAGCCAAGACGGGGATGCCCTCTACAATGAGCAGTTCTTC.

The chain has TRBV30 and TRBJ2-1; TRBD1 matches 8 bases. The CDR3 loop spans 15 amino acids. CDR1 GTSNPN and CDR2 SVGIG come from the germline V gene (reference sequence). J lost 3 bases, V lost 2 bases, and 6 bases had no gene match. The CDR3: CAWSRSDRDYNEQFF. The CDR3 DNA sequence: TGTGCCTGGAGTCGATCGGACAGGGACTACAATGAGCAGTTCTTC.

This clone has a handful of counts. The CDR3 DNA is TGTGCCAGCCTCCTCTATGGGGGGGGGCAAGCTTTCTTT. This gives the protein CASLLYGGGQAFF. The V and J genes are TRBV6-5 and TRBJ1-1; D is perhaps TRBD1 (6 bases). The CDR3 runs to 13 residues. From germline, CDR1 is MNHEY and CDR2 SVGAGI. The germline V and J ends were trimmed by 8 bases and 9 bases, with 19 bases remaining between them.

The sample holds a few counts of this clone. This chain joins TRBV21-1 and TRBJ2-7; the DNA was not compared with TRBD2, the D call given in the table. TRBV21-1 is a pseudogene. This CDR3 has 17 residues. The CDR3 loop reads CASSPPWGLASDYEQYF. DNA for the CDR3: TGTGCCAGCAGCCCCCCTTGGGGACTAGCGTCGGACTACGAGCAGTACTTC.

This clone was observed a few times. The chain couples TRBV7-9 to TRBJ2-1; D ambiguous. Trimming cost V 5 bases and J 10 bases, with 9 bases left between them. The CDR3 has 11 amino acids. Germline loops: CDR1 SEHNR, CDR2 FQNEAQ (reference sequence). DNA of the CDR3: TGTGCCAGCAGCCCGACACGGGAGCAGTTCTTC. Residues: CASSPTREQFF.

The chain is built from TRBV2 and TRBJ1-5, with a weak D call TRBD1 (6 bases). Germline V lookup: CDR1 SNHLY, CDR2 FYNNEI. Trimming stripped 6 bases from V and 11 bases from J, with 14 bases between. The length of the CDR3 is 12 residues. This CDR3 is CASRAGDWTQHF. In nucleotides, the CDR3 is TGTGCCAGCAGGGCAGGGGATTGGACCCAGCATTTT.

This rearrangement joins TRBV18 to TRBJ1-4, with a tentative D call TRBD1 (5 bases). The CDR3 contains 19 residues. Between the trimmed V and J ends, which lost 4 bases and 5 bases, there was a span of 26 bases. The germline V gene encodes CDR1 KGHSH and CDR2 LQKENI. CDR3: CASSLSGPETAGVNEKLFF. The CDR3 DNA sequence: TGTGCCAGCTCACTGTCAGGGCCGGAAACCGCTGGAGTCAATGAAAAACTGTTTTTT.

V and J are TRBV7-8 and TRBJ1-1, with a weak D call TRBD1 (5 bases). Germline V CDR1 and CDR2: SGHVS, FQNEAQ. The CDR3 is 16 amino acids. The V end lost 2 bases, the J end lost 1 base, and 14 bases lay between the germline ends. CDR3 in amino acids: CASSLLQGTENTEAFF. The CDR3 DNA reads as TGTGCCAGCAGCTTACTGCAGGGAACTGAGAACACTGAAGCTTTCTTT.

There are a few counts of this clone. The chain joins TRBV11-2 to TRBJ2-6; TRBD2 aligns across 13 bases. The V segment lost 2 bases and the J segment 2 bases; nucleotides outside the gene matches: 6. Per the germline V gene, CDR1 is SGHAT and CDR2 is FQNNGV. The CDR3 extends over 19 amino acids. DNA for the CDR3: TGTGCCAGCAGCTTATCGAGACTAGCGGGGGGACCTGGGGCCAACGTCCTGACTTTC. Protein sequence: CASSLSRLAGGPGANVLTF. The variable domain in full, completed from reference TRBV11-2 and TRBJ2-6, reads EAGVAQSPRYKIIEKRQSVAFWCNPISGHATLYWYQQILGQGPKLLIQFQNNGVVDDSQLPKDRFSAERLKGVDSTLKIQPAKLEDSAVYLCASSLSRLAGGPGANVLTFGAGSRLTVL.

V usage is TRBV6-1 and J usage is TRBJ1-2; D might be TRBD1 (5 bases). The CDR3 contains 14 residues. Germline V CDR1 and CDR2: MNHNS, SASEGT. V lost 7 bases to trimming and J lost 4 bases, with 16 bases between them. The CDR3 bases are TGTGCCAGCACCCAGGGAGGTCCCTCCTATGGCTACACCTTC. Encoded protein: CASTQGGPSYGYTF.

The V and J genes are TRBV7-6 and TRBJ2-2; D perhaps matches TRBD2 (6 bases). V was pared by 2 bases and J by 2 bases, with 15 bases between. The CDR3 has 17 amino acids. From germline, CDR1 is SGHVS and CDR2 FNYEAQ. The CDR3 sequence: CASSLNAPGRNTGELFF. CDR3 sequence (DNA): TGTGCCAGCAGCTTAAACGCACCCGGGAGAAACACCGGGGAGCTGTTTTTT.

The chain joins TRBV7-8 to TRBJ2-3, with D perhaps TRBD1 (5 bases). The CDR3 extends over 12 amino acids. Germline values: CDR1 SGHVS, CDR2 FQNEAQ. The germline V and J ends were trimmed by 4 bases and 4 bases, with 6 bases remaining between them. The CDR3 DNA sequence: TGTGCCAGCAGCTCAGGGTCAGATACGCAGTATTTT. As protein: CASSSGSDTQYF.

Concerning this clone: The germline gene is not matched at one end of the junction; a read error may be the cause. The chain is built from TRBV4-1 and TRBJ2-5, with 9 positions matching TRBD2. The CDR3 contains 16 residues. The germline CDR1 and CDR2 sequences are MGHRA and YSYEKL. In nucleotides, the CDR3 is TGTGCCAGCAGCCGAAGTGGGCGGGGGGGCTCGGAGACCCAGTACTTC. This encodes CASSRSGRGGSETQYF.

The V and J genes are TRBV7-3 and TRBJ2-1; the D call may be TRBD1 or TRBD2 (5 bases each). Trimming stripped 4 bases from V and 2 bases from J, with 12 bases between. This CDR3 region has 15 residues. Germline V CDR1 and CDR2: SGHTA, FQGTGA. The CDR3 is CASSSNVGAYNEQFF. CDR3 in DNA: TGTGCCAGCAGCTCAAATGTGGGGGCCTACAATGAGCAGTTCTTC.

V usage is TRBV27 and J usage is TRBJ1-4; the D gene is possibly TRBD1 (5 bases). The germline CDR1 and CDR2 sequences are MNHEY and SMNVEV (reference sequence). The CDR3 has 14 residues. Trimming removed 3 bases at V and 9 bases at J, with 14 bases between. CDR3 protein: CASSFRDPSKKLFF. For the CDR3, the DNA is TGTGCCAGCAGTTTCCGGGACCCGTCCAAAAAACTGTTTTTT.

J is TRBJ1-1 and V is TRBV7-8, with D hard to call. This CDR3 is 14 amino acids long. V was cut by 4 bases and J by 5 bases, with 14 bases left in between. CDR1 is SGHVS and CDR2 is FQNEAQ in the germline V gene. CDR3 loop: CASSSSGKGTEAFF. The CDR3 DNA follows: TGTGCCAGCAGCTCGAGCGGTAAGGGAACTGAAGCTTTCTTT.

This clone has just one count. This chain connects TRBV11-2 to TRBJ2-7; D not certain. This CDR3 has 14 residues. Trimming removed 5 bases at V and 3 bases at J, with 14 bases between. Germline lookup yields CDR1 SGHAT and CDR2 FQNNGV. The CDR3 is CASSVTDGNYEQYF. In DNA form, the CDR3 reads TGTGCCAGCAGCGTAACGGACGGTAACTACGAGCAGTACTTC.

The chain has TRBV2 and TRBJ2-1; D is ambiguous. V shed 10 bases and J shed 6 bases, with 16 bases lying between them. Germline lookup yields CDR1 SNHLY and CDR2 FYNNEI. The CDR3 contains 13 residues. CDR3 sequence reads: CATPGLVLNEQFF. CDR3 bases: TGTGCCACCCCCGGATTAGTTCTCAATGAGCAGTTCTTC.

This clone was found once. The chain has TRBV18 and TRBJ2-1; 8 bases align to TRBD1. Losses at the gene ends were 8 bases for V and 8 bases for J; bases not matched to a gene: 14. The CDR3 sequence is 15 residues long. Germline V gene sequence: CDR1 KGHSH, CDR2 LQKENI. This CDR3 reads CASLTRQGASDEQFF. CDR3 bases: TGTGCCAGCCTCACCAGGCAGGGGGCCTCCGATGAGCAGTTCTTC.

The genes are TRBV5-1 and TRBJ2-4; D is perhaps TRBD2 (6 bases). V was clipped by 8 bases and J by 7 bases, with 16 bases between them. From germline, CDR1 is SGHRS and CDR2 YFSETQ. This CDR3 region has 13 residues. The CDR3 DNA reads as TGCGCCAGTACCGACCCGGGGGAGAACATTCAGTACTTC. Its protein is CASTDPGENIQYF.

CDR3 loop: CASSYVGTVNTEAFF. The DNA for the CDR3 is TGCGCCAGCAGCTATGTAGGGACGGTGAACACTGAAGCTTTCTTT. The chain has TRBV5-1 and TRBJ1-1; tentatively, D is TRBD1 (5 bases). Trimming left V 3 bases short and J 0 bases short, with 12 bases between. There are 15 residues in the CDR3. Germline V gives CDR1 SGHRS, CDR2 YFSETQ.

This chain uses TRBV23-1 with TRBJ2-6, with a weak D call TRBD1 (6 bases). TRBV23-1 is known as an ORF, though its function is uncertain. This CDR3 is built from 20 residues. The germline V and J ends were trimmed by 4 bases and 0 bases, with 22 bases remaining between them. CDR3 protein: CASSPLQQGITSSGANVLTF. The CDR3, as DNA: TGCGCCAGCAGTCCCCTCCAACAGGGCATAACATCCTCTGGGGCCAACGTCCTGACTTTC.

V and J are TRBV5-4 and TRBJ2-3; TRBD1 aligns across 8 bases. Germline trimming cut 5 bases from V and 2 bases from J; bases unmatched to any gene: 7. The CDR3 runs to 15 residues. Germline V gives CDR1 SGHNT, CDR2 YYREEE (reference sequence). CDR3 DNA sequence: TGTGCCAGCAGGCCTCAGGGGGCCTTCACAGATACGCAGTATTTT. As protein: CASRPQGAFTDTQYF.

The V gene is TRBV5-1, the J gene TRBJ2-7; unclear D gene. V shed 5 bases and J shed 5 bases, with 8 bases lying between them. The CDR3 is 11 amino acids. The germline V gene encodes CDR1 SGHRS and CDR2 YFSETQ. DNA for the CDR3: TGCGCCAGCAGAAGGGCAAACGAGCAGTACTTC. It encodes CASRRANEQYF.

This chain uses TRBV5-4 with TRBJ2-7; either TRBD1 or TRBD2 may supply D (6 bases each). The V end lost 4 bases, the J end lost 4 bases, and 15 bases lay between the germline ends. CDR3 length: 14 residues. Germline assignment: CDR1 SGHNT and CDR2 YYREEE (reference sequence). The CDR3 sequence: CASSEKGGAYEQYF. The CDR3 nucleotides read TGTGCCAGCAGCGAAAAGGGGGGAGCGTACGAGCAGTACTTC.